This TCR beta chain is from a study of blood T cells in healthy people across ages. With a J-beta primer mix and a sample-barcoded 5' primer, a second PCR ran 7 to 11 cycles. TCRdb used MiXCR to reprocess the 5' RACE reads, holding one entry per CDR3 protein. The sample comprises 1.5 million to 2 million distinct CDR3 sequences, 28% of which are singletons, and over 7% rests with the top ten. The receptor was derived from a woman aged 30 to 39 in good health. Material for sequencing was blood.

In DNA form, the CDR3 reads TGTGCCAGCAGTACATCAGGGGGCGAAGGTGAAGCTTTCTTT. Encoded protein: CASSTSGGEGEAFF. The J gene is TRBJ1-1, the V gene TRBV6-6; 8 nucleotides align to TRBD1. Germline V gene sequence: CDR1 MNHNY, CDR2 SVGAGI (reference sequence). The CDR3 is 14 amino acids. J gave up 7 bases and V 5 bases, and 9 bases lay outside the gene matches.